The TCR beta chain under discussion was sequenced for a study of neoadjuvant nivolumab and ipilimumab in lung cancer. Overall study: The combination arm added day-1 ipilimumab 1 mg/kg to nivolumab 3 mg/kg on days 1, 15, 29. General study points: From pretherapy to surgery, tumor richness and clonality rose with dual therapy. Blood richness before therapy tracked richness in tumors resected after neoadjuvant therapy. A small number of samples were TCR sequenced.

Clones were sequenced by immunoSEQ multiplex PCR, and TCRdb holds only the in-frame ones, with some missing. This table has 18,000 or so clones, roughly 79% appearing once. With regard to this clone: The target antigen is unknown.

Germline V gene data show CDR1 as SGHTA and CDR2 as FQGNSA. The CDR3 spans 14 residues. V shed 1 base, J shed 6 bases, and the junction held 2 bases outside the gene matches. The genes are TRBV7-2 and TRBJ2-1; 8 bases map to TRBD2. The sequence was obtained from an adult with non-small cell lung cancer. This material consisted of tumor tissue, taken after neoadjuvant nivolumab, alone or with ipilimumab, at or shortly before surgery. The CDR3 nucleotides read TGTGCCAGCAGCTTAGTTGCGGGGGGCAATGAGCAGTTCTTC. Protein sequence: CASSLVAGGNEQFF. The full variable domain, with the rest looked up from reference TRBV7-2 and TRBJ2-1, is GAGVSQSPSNKVTEKGKDVELRCDPISGHTALYWYRQSLGQGLEFLIYFQGNSAPDKSGLPSDRFSAERTGGSVSTLTIQRTQQEDSAVYLCASSLVAGGNEQFFGPGTRLTVL.